The subject of this entry is one TCR beta chain. Its matching antigen is unknown. The PCR used 60 Vbeta and 13 Jbeta primers. TCRdb's copy holds only in-frame clones and misses some; the assay was immunoSEQ multiplex PCR. The sample yields some 110,000 clones, about four fifths seen once. The data derive from a study of cytomegalovirus exposure and HLA in healthy donors. Regarding the study as a whole: Among donors in an Asian-associated ancestry cluster, a later analysis reportedly found fewer N-insertions than the approximately 700-donor mean.

The CDR3 length is 15 residues. The germline CDR1 and CDR2 sequences are SGHVS and FQNEAQ. The V end was cut by 1 base, the J end by 5 bases, with 15 bases between. V gene TRBV7-8 combines with J gene TRBJ2-7; tentatively, D is TRBD1 (6 bases). The TCR was taken from a woman under 40 in good health and CMV-seronegative. Sequenced sample: PBMCs. The CDR3 DNA sequence: TGTGCCAGCAGCTTAGGCGTAGGGGGAAGCCACGAGCAGTACTTC. It encodes CASSLGVGGSHEQYF.